These T cell receptor beta chains were read from a single sample in a study of blood T cell repertoires in COVID-19. Profiled with immunoSEQ multiplex PCR; TCRdb holds only in-frame clones, not every one. The sample has under 400,000 clones; over 75% are singletons. The source material was PBMCs or T cells enriched from blood (not recorded which). The origin of the receptors is a man between 35 and 55 years old in a cohort exposed to, infected with or recovered from COVID-19 (not recorded which). Each CDR3 is given without its conserved first and last residue. The order of the fields is D gene, V gene, CDR3 length, J gene, CDR3 protein. D genes are given only for firm matches.

.,TRBV13,13,TRBJ1-2,ASSSLGGPKDGYT
TRBD2,TRBV7-2,14,TRBJ2-3,ASSLKTSTLTDTQY
TRBD2,TRBV2,11,TRBJ2-3,ASNWGGPDTQY
TRBD2,TRBV11-2,15,TRBJ2-5,ASSLGPQGGRLETQY
TRBD2,TRBV4-2,15,TRBJ2-7,ASSQPPGTSGTYEQY
.,TRBV5-6,12,TRBJ2-7,ASSFRTLNYEQY
TRBD1,TRBV4-1,13,TRBJ1-2,ASSSNPGQGYGYT
.,TRBV5-6,12,TRBJ1-5,ASSLGGLGQPQH
.,TRBV7-3,10,TRBJ2-2,ASSLNGGELF
TRBD1,TRBV6-2/TRBV6-3,13,TRBJ1-1,ASSPTGEGYTEAF
TRBD2,TRBV5-4,13,TRBJ2-1,ASSLDSGRANEQF
TRBD1,TRBV29-1,11,TRBJ2-5,SVGTGFVKTQY
.,TRBV30,11,TRBJ2-5,AWCQGLRETQY
TRBD1,TRBV7-6,12,TRBJ1-2,ASAGGSSNYGYT
.,TRBV30,12,TRBJ1-2,AWSGTQLFISYT
TRBD1,TRBV28,13,TRBJ2-3,ASSPADRYTDTQY
.,TRBV19,13,TRBJ2-2,ASSLQPGYTGELF
TRBD1,TRBV10-3,12,TRBJ2-7,AINKVRDRVEQY
TRBD1,TRBV19,13,TRBJ1-2,ASSPGTGNNYGYT
.,TRBV5-4,11,TRBJ2-1,ASSLGQGNEQF
TRBD1,TRBV6-6,12,TRBJ1-5,ASSYLQGNQPQH
.,TRBV27,12,TRBJ2-6,ASSLLVGANVLT
TRBD1,TRBV7-9,13,TRBJ1-1,ASSLYRDRNTEAF
TRBD1,TRBV6-5,13,TRBJ2-7,ASRRTGQGGYEQY
.,TRBV30,12,TRBJ2-1,AWTRVSSYNEQF
TRBD1,TRBV5-5,12,TRBJ2-2,ASAGQVVTGELF
.,TRBV25-1,11,TRBJ2-3,ASIGGTTDTQY
.,TRBV29-1,11,TRBJ2-1,SVDRTAYNEQF